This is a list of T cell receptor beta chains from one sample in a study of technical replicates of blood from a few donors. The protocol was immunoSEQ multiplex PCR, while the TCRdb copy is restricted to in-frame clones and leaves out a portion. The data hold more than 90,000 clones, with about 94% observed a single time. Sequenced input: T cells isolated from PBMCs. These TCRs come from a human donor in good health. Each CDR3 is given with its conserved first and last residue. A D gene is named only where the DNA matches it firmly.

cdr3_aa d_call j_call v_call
CASSFQQGASGELFF TRBD1 TRBJ2-2 TRBV28
CASSSLAGGEQYF TRBD2 TRBJ2-7 TRBV5-1
CASSEGAVLDGYTF NA TRBJ1-2 TRBV2
CSAGGTGWTDTQYF TRBD1 TRBJ2-3 TRBV29-1
CASSLPRQGKDWGIQYF TRBD1 TRBJ2-4 TRBV7-9
CASSLRTGKGSPLHF TRBD1 TRBJ1-6 TRBV7-8
CASREANTEAFF NA TRBJ1-1 TRBV19
CASSRGWEPQHF NA TRBJ1-5 TRBV28
CASSFSLEDTEAFF NA TRBJ1-1 TRBV7-9
CASSLWDRVQETQYF TRBD1 TRBJ2-5 TRBV5-4
CASSASRAGQGTQQYF TRBD1 TRBJ2-7 TRBV2
CASSKTGGLYEQYF TRBD1 TRBJ2-7 TRBV9
CASSFAGGTIYF NA TRBJ1-3 TRBV7-9
CASRPGTGWGAFF TRBD1 TRBJ1-1 TRBV6-5
CATSGQGSGNTEAFF TRBD1 TRBJ1-1 TRBV19
CASSSGQGSFYTF TRBD1 TRBJ1-2 TRBV5-8
CSVEYDYGYTF NA TRBJ1-2 TRBV29-1
CASSFGVAAFHF NA TRBJ2-7 TRBV7-9
CASSQQGAQNTEAFF TRBD1 TRBJ1-1 TRBV7-9
CAISESTTGVFYEQFF TRBD1 TRBJ2-1 TRBV10-3
CASSLFLGRDRGFGTGELFF TRBD1 TRBJ2-2 TRBV5-1
CASSLAGPYEQYF TRBD2 TRBJ2-7 TRBV27
CASSIVGGSTYNEQFF TRBD2 TRBJ2-1 TRBV27
CASTPTGYDGYTF NA TRBJ1-2 TRBV19
CASSADRSDGVLTF NA TRBJ2-6 TRBV9
CASSFVGDSRDYGYTF TRBD1 TRBJ1-2 TRBV28
CASSLEQSDGYTF NA TRBJ1-2 TRBV7-9
CASSLYRELFF NA TRBJ2-2 TRBV5-1
CAVKPGLPSNEQYF TRBD2 TRBJ2-7 TRBV6-5
CASRVLTGQGEQYF TRBD1 TRBJ2-7 TRBV27
CASSFFPDGQGWAFF TRBD1 TRBJ1-1 TRBV7-2
CASSHPGQGAGETQYF TRBD1 TRBJ2-5 TRBV13
CASRAYEQYF NA TRBJ2-7 TRBV2
CASSRQPGNTGTKWLF NA TRBJ1-4 TRBV4-1
CASTPSSYEQYF NA TRBJ2-7 TRBV28
CASNDPGQVYEQYF TRBD1 TRBJ2-7 TRBV7-9
CASSSDILRDTIYF NA TRBJ1-3 TRBV5-1
CASSLGKGTSGGPYEQYF TRBD2 TRBJ2-7 TRBV27
CATSRDRGFELNEQFF NA TRBJ2-1 TRBV15
CASSDGPGDTGELFF NA TRBJ2-2 TRBV10-1
CASSPSGLSTEAFF NA TRBJ1-1 TRBV7-6
CASSWGGQFF TRBD2 TRBJ2-1 TRBV11-2
CASSWDPNRGRRDTQYF TRBD1 TRBJ2-3 TRBV7-6
CASSQVTGIGSGYTF NA TRBJ1-2 TRBV14
CASRDLVTGPYEQYF NA TRBJ2-7 TRBV2
CSVEDLPGGPYNEQFF TRBD1 TRBJ2-1 TRBV29-1
CASSIKTGGIYEQYF TRBD1 TRBJ2-7 TRBV27